These 20 T cell receptor beta chains were all obtained from the same sample, sequenced in a study of tumor and adjacent non-tumor tissue in lung cancer. A modified ARM-PCR protocol with three rounds of nested PCR amplified TCRbeta. A single record per CDR3 protein comes from TCRdb applying MiXCR to the multiplex PCR reads. The sample records about 86,000 distinct CDR3 sequences, around 82% being singletons. This sample's RNA came from whole unsorted tissue. Distant lung tissue was collected more than 3 cm away from the tumor edge. Sequences were obtained from distant non-tumor lung tissue. The receptor set was obtained from a woman between 50 and 59 years old with non-small cell lung cancer.

Points on this clonotype: Given the absence of the conserved phenylalanine or tryptophan at the CDR3 end, a read error is likely. This chain joins TRBV11-2 and TRBJ2-2; 8 bases align to TRBD2. The CDR3 loop spans 15 amino acids. Germline CDR1 is SGHAT and CDR2 is FQNNGV. CDR3 coding DNA: TGTGTCAACAGTCTAGAAAGCGGGGGTTCCGGGGAGCTGTTTTCT. Its protein product is CVNSLESGGSGELFS.

A note on this clonotype: A read error may account for a junction end that differs from germline. This chain connects TRBV29-1 to TRBJ2-2; D is uncertain. The V gene's germline CDR1 is SQVTM and CDR2 ANQGSEA. The CDR3 runs 13 residues. For the CDR3, the DNA is TGCGGCGTGGGGTCTCCGAACACCGGGGAGCTGTTTTTT. This codes for CGVGSPNTGELFF.

In this sample, this clonotype turned up many times. The rearrangement joins TRBV10-3 to TRBJ2-1; 7 bases are a match to TRBD1. CDR1 is ENHRY, CDR2 SYGVKD, per germline. CDR3 length: 12 residues. The junction had 5 bases not matched to a gene; V was cut back by 6 bases and J by 9 bases. The CDR3 reads CAIRGDSPEQFF. CDR3 DNA: TGTGCCATCAGGGGGGACAGCCCTGAGCAGTTCTTC.

The rearrangement uses TRBV4-1 and TRBJ1-5, with TRBD1 identical over 8 bases. The germline V gene has CDR1 MGHRA and CDR2 YSYEKL. J gave up 6 bases and V 9 bases, and 19 bases lay outside the gene matches. The CDR3 spans 17 residues. CDR3 residues: CASRQGSTGGASQPQHF. The CDR3 region has the DNA TGCGCCAGTAGACAAGGGTCCACAGGGGGAGCGAGTCAGCCCCAGCATTTT.

The rearrangement links TRBV9 to TRBJ2-5; perhaps TRBD2 as D (7 bases). Germline V gene data show CDR1 as SGDLS and CDR2 as YYNGEE. The length of the CDR3 is 16 residues. The V and J ends lost 3 bases and 4 bases respectively, with 19 bases between them. This CDR3 is CASSDGGGGWLETQYF. DNA of the CDR3: TGTGCCAGCAGCGATGGGGGGGGCGGTTGGCTAGAGACCCAGTACTTC.

The J gene is TRBJ2-7, the V gene TRBV4-1, with D tentatively TRBD2 (5 bases). This CDR3 is 15 amino acids long. In germline, CDR1 is MGHRA, CDR2 YSYEKL. V shed 2 bases and J shed 4 bases, with 15 bases lying between them. The chain's CDR3 is CASSQLGMNSYEQYF. The CDR3 DNA reads TGCGCCAGCAGCCAACTCGGGATGAACTCTTACGAGCAGTACTTC.

About this clonotype: Its ends do not fully match the called genes, so a read error is possible. The chain couples TRBV6-1 to TRBJ1-5; D possibly corresponds to TRBD1 (5 bases). CDR1 MNHNS and CDR2 SASEGT come from the germline V gene. The CDR3 has 16 residues. The CDR3 DNA follows: TGTGTCAGCAGTTTTGTGGGGGGTCTTAGCAATCAGCCCCAGCATTTT. Translated, it gives CVSSFVGGLSNQPQHF.

As to this clonotype: Lacking the conserved final phenylalanine or tryptophan, this CDR3 likely reflects a read error. The J gene is TRBJ1-2, the V gene TRBV20-1, with 7 nucleotides matching TRBD1. This CDR3 is built from 13 residues. The J segment lost 0 bases and the V segment lost 7 bases, leaving 5 bases of the junction unmatched. The germline V gene has CDR1 DFQATT and CDR2 SNEGSKA (reference sequence). CDR3 protein: CSDRGPTNYGYTS. CDR3 in DNA: TGCAGTGATAGGGGGCCGACTAACTATGGCTACACCTCC.

Comments on this clonotype: No conserved phenylalanine or tryptophan ends this CDR3, so it is likely a read error. The V gene is TRBV10-3, the J gene TRBJ2-5; D uncertain. The CDR3 consists of 12 residues. CDR1 is ENHRY and CDR2 is SYGVKD in the germline V gene. This CDR3 reads CASSEIGETQYL. DNA of the CDR3: TGTGCCAGCAGTGAGATCGGGGAGACCCAGTACCTC.

Worth noting for this clonotype: Its ends do not fully match the called genes, so a read error is possible. V is TRBV12-3 or TRBV12-4 and J is TRBJ1-2; TRBD1 matches at 11 bases. CDR3 length: 17 amino acids. CDR3 DNA sequence: TGTACCAGCAGTTTTCCAGAAGGACAGGGGGCGGACTATTGCTACACCTTC. The encoded protein is CTSSFPEGQGADYCYTF.

Concerning this clonotype: The missing conserved phenylalanine or tryptophan at the end of this CDR3 makes a read error likely. V is TRBV10-3 and J is TRBJ1-1; 7 bases align to TRBD1. CDR3 length: 14 amino acids. Trimming at V came to 2 bases and at J to 11 bases, leaving 11 bases not matched to a gene. CDR1 is ENHRY, CDR2 SYGVKD, per germline. The CDR3 nucleotides read TGTGCCATCAGTGAGGATAAGGGGGCTCGGCGGGCTTTCTCT. This encodes CAISEDKGARRAFS.

On this clonotype: Since no conserved phenylalanine or tryptophan closes the CDR3, a read error is the likely cause. This chain links TRBV12-5 with TRBJ2-1; the match to TRBD1 covers 9 bases. V trimming: 3 bases; J trimming: 12 bases; junction bases outside the gene matches: 12. CDR3 length: 15 residues. Germline values: CDR1 LGHNT, CDR2 FRNRAP. The CDR3 nucleotides read TGTGCTAGTGGTTTACCGGGACAGGGCGTCCATGGGCAGTTCTCC. This translates into CASGLPGQGVHGQFS.

A note on this clonotype: At one boundary the junction diverges from the germline segment, which might be a read error. The V gene is TRBV28, the J gene TRBJ2-7; a possible D gene is TRBD1 (8 bases). CDR1 and CDR2 (germline): MDHEN, SYDVKM. This CDR3 region has 15 residues. The CDR3 loop is CASSSIQGGYYEQHF. In nucleotides, the CDR3 is TGTGCCAGCAGTTCCATACAGGGGGGGTACTACGAGCAGCACTTC.

Of note for this clonotype: One junction end disagrees with the germline gene, perhaps due to a read error. The chain uses TRBV11-2 and TRBJ2-2; maybe TRBD2 (5 bases). This CDR3 is built from 13 residues. Germline-derived CDR1 and CDR2 are SGHAT and FQNNGV. CDR3 sequence: CASSLDNSGELFF. The CDR3 DNA is TGTGCCAGCAGCCTAGATAACTCCGGGGAGCTATTTTTT.

Regarding this clonotype: Likely a read error: the CDR3 ends without its conserved phenylalanine or tryptophan. The rearrangement uses TRBV29-1 and TRBJ1-2; possibly TRBD1 for D (5 bases). The germline CDR1 and CDR2 sequences are SQVTM and ANQGSEA. V lost 3 bases and J 10 bases, leaving 33 bases between the germline ends. This CDR3 region has 18 residues. The DNA of the CDR3 is TGCAGCGTTGAGCCCCCCGTGGGAAAAGGGGAGAAAGGATGGGACTACACCTTA. Its protein is CSVEPPVGKGEKGWDYTL.

This clonotype showed up many times. The CDR3 protein is CASRGLAGRGPRAGELFF. The CDR3 nucleotides are TGTGCCAGCAGAGGACTAGCGGGACGCGGTCCTAGGGCCGGGGAGCTGTTTTTT. This sequence joins TRBV28 and TRBJ2-2; TRBD2 agrees at 12 bases. The CDR3 extends over 18 amino acids. CDR1 is MDHEN, CDR2 SYDVKM, per germline. After removal of 6 bases from V and 6 bases from J, the junction contained 14 bases not matched to a gene. Full variable domain (rest looked up from reference TRBV28 and TRBJ2-2): DVKVTQSSRYLVKRTGEKVFLECVQDMDHENMFWYRQDPGLGLRLIYFSYDVKMKEKGDIPEGYSVSREKKERFSLILESASTNQTSMYLCASRGLAGRGPRAGELFFGEGSRLTVL.

Comment on this clonotype: Its ends do not fully match the called genes, so a read error is possible. The chain couples TRBV7-9 to TRBJ1-4; 7 nucleotides line up with TRBD1. The CDR3 is 15 residues long. From germline, CDR1 is SEHNR and CDR2 FQNEAQ (reference sequence). CDR3 protein: CTSSSAPGQLEKLFF. The CDR3 DNA follows: TGTACCAGCAGCTCGGCTCCGGGACAGCTTGAAAAACTGTTTTTT. Supplemented by reference TRBV7-9 and TRBJ1-4, the full variable domain reads DTGVSQNPRHKITKRGQNVTFRCDPISEHNRLYWYRQTLGQGPEFLTYFQNEAQLEKSRLLSDRFSAERPKGSFSTLEIQRTEQGDSAMYLCTSSSAPGQLEKLFFGSGTQLSVL.

The gene calls are TRBV29-1 and TRBJ1-6; tentative D call: TRBD1 (6 bases). Germline V gene data show CDR1 as SQVTM and CDR2 as ANQGSEA. The V end was cut by 8 bases, the J end by 13 bases, with 18 bases between. This CDR3 comprises 12 residues. The CDR3 loop is CSLGHTNSPLHF. CDR3 bases: TGCAGCTTGGGACACACTAACTCCCCCCTCCACTTT. Drawing the rest from reference TRBV29-1 and TRBJ1-6, the complete variable domain is SAVISQKPSRDICQRGTSLTIQCQVDSQVTMMFWYRQQPGQSLTLIATANQGSEATYESGFVIDKFPISRPNLTFSTLTVSNMSPEDSSIYLCSLGHTNSPLHFGNGTRLTVT.

Worth noting for this clonotype: At one end, the junction sequence differs from germline, possibly due to a read error. This chain joins TRBV6-5 and TRBJ2-3; D not resolved. The CDR3 sequence is 13 residues long. Germline values: CDR1 MNHEY, CDR2 SVGAGI. Written as DNA, the CDR3 is TGTGCAAGCAGAGGTCTTAGCAGAGATACGCAGTATTTT. Amino acid sequence: CASRGLSRDTQYF.

In its sample, this clonotype was seen once. One end of the junction varies from germline; a read error may be responsible. The gene calls are TRBV11-2 and TRBJ2-1; 7 bases align to TRBD2. The CDR3 has 15 residues. The germline CDR1 and CDR2 sequences are SGHAT and FQNNGV. CDR3 in DNA: TGTGCCAGCAGCATAGAAGCGGGAAGGCAGAATGAGCTGCTCTTC. The encoded protein is CASSIEAGRQNELLF.